The T cell receptor beta chain described here comes from a study of blood T cells in healthy people across ages. It was with a sample-barcoded 5' primer and a J-beta primer mix that a second PCR of about 6 to 12 cycles was run. TCRdb itself ran the 5' RACE reads through MiXCR, one entry per CDR3 protein. In the table there are about 1.4 million distinct CDR3 sequences, approximately 63% of which are singletons. Losses at the gene ends were 3 bases for V and 0 bases for J; bases not matched to a gene: 4. Per the germline V gene, CDR1 is SQVTM and CDR2 is ANQGSEA. This CDR3 comprises 14 residues. This TCR came from a man younger than 35 in good health. This chain links TRBV29-1 with TRBJ1-1; TRBD1 matches at 7 bases. Sequenced material: blood. The CDR3 loop reads CSVESGQMNTEAFF. In DNA form, the CDR3 reads TGCAGCGTTGAGTCGGGACAGATGAACACTGAAGCTTTCTTT.